Following are 8 T cell receptor beta chains from one sample sequenced in a study of identical twins. TCRdb analysed the 5' RACE reads with MiXCR anew, one entry per CDR3 protein. The sample includes 600,000 to 850,000 distinct CDR3 sequences, roughly 20% of them seen just once. These data were also reused for a study on T cells expressing NK-cell markers.

The sequenced sample was PBMCs. These receptors came from a woman aged 18-29 years in good health.

This chain connects TRBV25-1 to TRBJ2-5; D not resolved. Trimming stripped 0 bases from V and 5 bases from J, with 4 bases between. This CDR3 has 12 residues. The germline CDR1 and CDR2 sequences are MGHDK and SYGVNS. The CDR3 DNA reads TGTGCCAGCAGTGAATATACCGAGACCCAGTACTTC. Protein sequence: CASSEYTETQYF.

Only a few counts were recorded for this clonotype. The genes are TRBV10-3 and TRBJ1-5; no clear D gene. Trimming pared 3 bases from V and 2 bases from J, leaving 8 bases between. CDR1 and CDR2 (germline): ENHRY, SYGVKD. The CDR3 is made up of 14 amino acids. The CDR3 sequence: CAISEAQGNQPQHF. The CDR3 DNA sequence: TGTGCCATCAGTGAAGCGCAGGGCAATCAGCCCCAGCATTTT.

This clonotype turned up a few times. This chain links TRBV5-1 with TRBJ2-7, with a tentative D call TRBD2 (5 bases). Between the trimmed V and J ends, which lost 3 bases and 1 base, there was a span of 17 bases. Germline loops: CDR1 SGHRS, CDR2 YFSETQ. The CDR3 loop spans 16 amino acids. The DNA of the CDR3 is TGCGCCAGCAGCTCCGATACTAGTAGGAGGTCCTACGAGCAGTACTTC. Translated, it gives CASSSDTSRRSYEQYF.

This clonotype was seen once. The rearrangement links TRBV4-2 to TRBJ2-1, with a weak D call TRBD2 (6 bases). Trimming removed 4 bases from V and 7 bases from J, with 20 bases in between. Germline loops: CDR1 LGHNA, CDR2 YNFKEQ. This CDR3 contains 16 residues. In nucleotides, the CDR3 is TGTGCCAGCAGCCCCCTTGGAGGAGGGCCGTTTAATGAGCAGTTCTTC. Amino acid sequence: CASSPLGGGPFNEQFF.

The DNA for the CDR3 is TGCGCCAGCAGCATGGGACTAGCTTCGGTAGACGAGCAGTACTTC. Translation gives CASSMGLASVDEQYF. The gene calls are TRBV5-1 and TRBJ2-7, with 9 bases aligning to TRBD2. With 4 bases clipped from V and 5 bases from J, the junction kept 10 bases outside the gene matches. CDR1 is SGHRS and CDR2 is YFSETQ in the germline V gene. The CDR3 sequence is 15 residues long.

This clonotype was recorded a few times. The rearrangement joins TRBV6-5 to TRBJ2-2, with D tentatively TRBD1 (5 bases). This CDR3 spans 14 amino acids. Trimming took 4 bases from V and 6 from J, leaving 12 bases between them. Germline CDR1 reads MNHEY; CDR2 reads SVGAGI. The CDR3 loop is CASSSPGQPGELFF. The CDR3 region has the DNA TGTGCCAGCAGTTCTCCCGGACAACCCGGGGAGCTGTTTTTT.

The chain combines TRBV21-1 with TRBJ1-1; TRBD1 is taken as the D call from the table, unchecked against the DNA. TRBV21-1 is marked as a pseudogene. There are 17 residues in the CDR3. CDR3: CASSKGGAPRKNTEAFF. The CDR3 region has the DNA TGTGCCAGCAGCAAAGGGGGGGCGCCCCGGAAGAACACTGAAGCTTTCTTT.

This clonotype was found a few times. This chain uses TRBV12-3 or TRBV12-4 with TRBJ2-7, with D tentatively TRBD1 (6 bases). V was clipped by 0 bases and J by 6 bases, with 9 bases between them. The CDR3 covers 13 residues. In nucleotides, the CDR3 is TGTGCCAGCAGTTTAGCCGGGACAATCGAGCAGTACTTC. Its protein product is CASSLAGTIEQYF.